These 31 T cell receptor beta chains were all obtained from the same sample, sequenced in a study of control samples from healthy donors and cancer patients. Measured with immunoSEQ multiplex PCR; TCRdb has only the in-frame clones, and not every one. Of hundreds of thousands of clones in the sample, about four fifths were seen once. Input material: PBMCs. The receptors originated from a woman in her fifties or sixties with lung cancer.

CDR3 sequence (DNA): TGCGCCAGCAGCGATACTACAGGGGTCGAAAAACTGTTTTTT. Translated: CASSDTTGVEKLFF. This sequence joins TRBV5-1 and TRBJ1-4; 7 positions agree with TRBD1. V was clipped by 4 bases and J by 8 bases; unmatched bases: 8. Germline CDR1 reads SGHRS; CDR2 reads YFSETQ. The CDR3 has 14 residues. The whole variable domain, remainder taken from reference TRBV5-1 and TRBJ1-4, is KAGVTQTPRYLIKTRGQQVTLSCSPISGHRSVSWYQQTPGQGLQFLFEYFSETQRNKGNFPGRFSGRQFSNSRSEMNVSTLELGDSALYLCASSDTTGVEKLFFGSGTQLSVL.

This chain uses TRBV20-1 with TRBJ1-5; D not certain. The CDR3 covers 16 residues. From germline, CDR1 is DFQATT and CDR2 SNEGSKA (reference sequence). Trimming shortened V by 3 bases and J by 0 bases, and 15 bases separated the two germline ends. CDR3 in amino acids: CSASGGISYSNQPQHF. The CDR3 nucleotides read TGCAGTGCTAGTGGTGGGATTTCTTATAGCAATCAGCCCCAGCATTTT.

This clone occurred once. CDR3 bases: TGTGCCAGCAGCCAAGTAATGGAGCCCCTCCACTTT. Residues: CASSQVMEPLHF. V gene TRBV4-2 combines with J gene TRBJ1-6; unclear D gene. The V gene lost 1 base and the J gene lost 13 bases, with 8 bases spanning the gap. The germline CDR1 and CDR2 sequences are LGHNA and YNFKEQ. The length of the CDR3 is 12 residues.

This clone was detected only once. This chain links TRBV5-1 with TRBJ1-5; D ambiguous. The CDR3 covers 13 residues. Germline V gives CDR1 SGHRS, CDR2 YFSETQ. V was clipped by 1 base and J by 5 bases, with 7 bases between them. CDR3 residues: CASSLSTDQPQHF. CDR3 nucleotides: TGCGCCAGCAGCTTGTCGACGGATCAGCCCCAGCATTTT.

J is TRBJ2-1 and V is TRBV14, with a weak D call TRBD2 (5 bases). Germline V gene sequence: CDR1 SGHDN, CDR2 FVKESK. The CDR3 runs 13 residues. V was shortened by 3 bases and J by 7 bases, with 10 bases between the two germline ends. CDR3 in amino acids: CASSQQIANEQFF. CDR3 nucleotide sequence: TGTGCCAGCAGCCAGCAGATAGCGAATGAGCAGTTCTTC.

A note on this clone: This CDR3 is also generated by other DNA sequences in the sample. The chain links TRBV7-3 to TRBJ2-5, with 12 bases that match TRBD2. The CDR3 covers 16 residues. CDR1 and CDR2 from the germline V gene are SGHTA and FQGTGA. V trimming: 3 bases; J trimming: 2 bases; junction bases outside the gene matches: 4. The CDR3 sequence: CASSLTGTSGQETQYF. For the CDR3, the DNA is TGTGCCAGCAGCTTGACCGGGACTAGCGGGCAAGAGACCCAGTACTTC.

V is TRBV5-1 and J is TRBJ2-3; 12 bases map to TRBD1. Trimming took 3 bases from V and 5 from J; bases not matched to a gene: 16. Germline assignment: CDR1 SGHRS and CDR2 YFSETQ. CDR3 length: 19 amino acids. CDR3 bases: TGCGCCAGCAGCTACTCCGGGACAGGGGGCGCGTTGACACAAGATACGCAGTATTTT. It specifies CASSYSGTGGALTQDTQYF.

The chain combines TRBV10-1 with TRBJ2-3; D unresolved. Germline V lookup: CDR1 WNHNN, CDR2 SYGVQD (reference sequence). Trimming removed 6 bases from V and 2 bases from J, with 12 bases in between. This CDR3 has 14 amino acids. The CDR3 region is CASSRTAYTDTQYF. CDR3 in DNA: TGCGCCAGCAGCCGGACGGCGTACACAGATACGCAGTATTTT.

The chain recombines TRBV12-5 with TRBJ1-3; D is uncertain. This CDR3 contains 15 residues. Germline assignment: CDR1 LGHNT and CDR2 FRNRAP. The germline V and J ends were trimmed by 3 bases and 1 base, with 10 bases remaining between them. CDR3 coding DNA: TGTGCTAGTGGTTTAGGGTCCGGTTCTGGAAACACCATATATTTT. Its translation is CASGLGSGSGNTIYF.

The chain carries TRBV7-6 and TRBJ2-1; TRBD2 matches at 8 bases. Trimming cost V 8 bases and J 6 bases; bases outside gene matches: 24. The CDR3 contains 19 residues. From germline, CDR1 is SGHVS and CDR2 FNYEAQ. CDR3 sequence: CASLGGGFLPGEEGNEQFF. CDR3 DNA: TGTGCCAGCCTCGGGGGGGGCTTTTTACCGGGAGAAGAGGGCAATGAGCAGTTCTTC.

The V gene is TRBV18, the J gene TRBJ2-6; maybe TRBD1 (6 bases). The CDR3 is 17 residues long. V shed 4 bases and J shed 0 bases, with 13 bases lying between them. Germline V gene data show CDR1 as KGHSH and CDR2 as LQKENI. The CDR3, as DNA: TGTGCCAGCTCACGCCTAGGACAGACCTCTGGGGCCAACGTCCTGACTTTC. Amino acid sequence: CASSRLGQTSGANVLTF. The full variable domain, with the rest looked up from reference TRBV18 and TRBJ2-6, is NAGVMQNPRHLVRRRGQEARLRCSPMKGHSHVYWYRQLPEEGLKFMVYLQKENIIDESGMPKERFSAEFPKEGPSILRIQQVVRGDSAAYFCASSRLGQTSGANVLTFGAGSRLTVL.

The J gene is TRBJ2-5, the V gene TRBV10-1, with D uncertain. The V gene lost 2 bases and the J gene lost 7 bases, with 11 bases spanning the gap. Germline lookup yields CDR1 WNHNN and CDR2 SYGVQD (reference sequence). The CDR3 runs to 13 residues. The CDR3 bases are TGCGCCAGCAGTGAGACAGCCTGGGGGACCCAGTACTTC. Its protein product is CASSETAWGTQYF.

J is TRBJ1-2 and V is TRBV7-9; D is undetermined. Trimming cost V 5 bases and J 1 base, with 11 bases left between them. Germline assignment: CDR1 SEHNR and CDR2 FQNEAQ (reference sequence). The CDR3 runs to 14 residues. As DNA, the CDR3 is TGTGCCAGCAGCCCGGAGGTCAGTAACTATGGCTACACCTTC. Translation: CASSPEVSNYGYTF.

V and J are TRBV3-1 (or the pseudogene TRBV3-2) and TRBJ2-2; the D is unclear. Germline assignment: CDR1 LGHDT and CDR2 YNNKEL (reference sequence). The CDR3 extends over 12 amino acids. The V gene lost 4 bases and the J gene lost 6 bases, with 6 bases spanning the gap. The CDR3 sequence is CASSPNAGELFF. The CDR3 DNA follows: TGTGCCAGCAGCCCGAATGCCGGGGAGCTGTTTTTT.

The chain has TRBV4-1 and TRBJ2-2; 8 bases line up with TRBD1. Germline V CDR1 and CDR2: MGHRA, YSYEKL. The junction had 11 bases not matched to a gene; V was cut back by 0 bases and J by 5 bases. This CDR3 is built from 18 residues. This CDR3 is CASSQDPSSHRGTGELFF. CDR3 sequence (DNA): TGCGCCAGCAGCCAAGACCCCTCTAGTCACAGGGGGACCGGGGAGCTGTTTTTT.

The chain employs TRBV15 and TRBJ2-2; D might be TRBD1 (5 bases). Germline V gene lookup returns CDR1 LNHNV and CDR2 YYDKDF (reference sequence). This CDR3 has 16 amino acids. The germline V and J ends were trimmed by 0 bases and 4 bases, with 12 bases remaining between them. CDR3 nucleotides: TGTGCCACCAGCAGAGATAAAAGGGGTGTCACCGGGGAGCTGTTTTTT. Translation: CATSRDKRGVTGELFF.

The CDR3 reads CASSPEVPGGNEQFF. CDR3 bases: TGTGCCAGCAGCCCGGAGGTCCCGGGGGGCAATGAGCAGTTCTTC. The chain recombines TRBV4-2 with TRBJ2-1; the match to TRBD2 covers 7 bases. V lost 4 bases, J lost 6 bases, and 9 bases stayed unmatched. The V gene's germline CDR1 is LGHNA and CDR2 YNFKEQ. The CDR3 is 15 amino acids.

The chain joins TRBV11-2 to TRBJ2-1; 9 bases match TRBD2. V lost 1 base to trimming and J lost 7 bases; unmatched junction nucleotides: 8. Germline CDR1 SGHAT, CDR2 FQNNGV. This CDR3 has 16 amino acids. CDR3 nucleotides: TGTGCCAGCAGCTTAGCTGGGCTAGCGGGAAATAATGAGCAGTTCTTC. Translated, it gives CASSLAGLAGNNEQFF.

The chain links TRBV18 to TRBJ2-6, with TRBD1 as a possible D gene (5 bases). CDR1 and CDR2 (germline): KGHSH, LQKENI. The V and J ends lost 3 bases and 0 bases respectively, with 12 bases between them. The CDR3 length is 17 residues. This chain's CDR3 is CASSPRQGNSGANVLTF. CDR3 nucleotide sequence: TGTGCCAGCTCACCTCGCCAGGGTAACTCTGGGGCCAACGTCCTGACTTTC.

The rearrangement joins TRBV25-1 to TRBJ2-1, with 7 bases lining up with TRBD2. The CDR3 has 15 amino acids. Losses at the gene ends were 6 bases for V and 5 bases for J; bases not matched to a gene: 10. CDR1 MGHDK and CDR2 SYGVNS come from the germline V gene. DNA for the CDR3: TGTGCCAGCAGCACCACCGGCGGGAGCCACAATGAGCAGTTCTTC. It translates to CASSTTGGSHNEQFF.

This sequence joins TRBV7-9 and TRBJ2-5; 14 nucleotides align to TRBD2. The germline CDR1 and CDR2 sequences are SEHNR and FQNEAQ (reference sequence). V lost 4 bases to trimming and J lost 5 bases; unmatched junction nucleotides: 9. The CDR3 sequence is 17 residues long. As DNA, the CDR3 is TGTGCCAGCAGCTCCGGGACTAGCGGGAGTCGTCAGGAGACCCAGTACTTC. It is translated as CASSSGTSGSRQETQYF.

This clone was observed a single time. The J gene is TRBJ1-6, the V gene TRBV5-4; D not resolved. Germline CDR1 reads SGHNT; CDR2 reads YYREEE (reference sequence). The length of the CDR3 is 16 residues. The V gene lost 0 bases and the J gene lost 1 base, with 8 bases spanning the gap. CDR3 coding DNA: TGTGCCAGCAGCTTGGATGGGGAATCCTATAATTCACCCCTCCACTTT. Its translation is CASSLDGESYNSPLHF.

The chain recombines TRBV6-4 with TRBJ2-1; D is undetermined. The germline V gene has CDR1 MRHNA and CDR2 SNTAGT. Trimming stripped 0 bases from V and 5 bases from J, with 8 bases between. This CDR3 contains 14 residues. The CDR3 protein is CASSDSNRNNEQFF. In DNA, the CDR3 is TGTGCCAGCAGTGACTCGAACAGAAACAATGAGCAGTTCTTC.

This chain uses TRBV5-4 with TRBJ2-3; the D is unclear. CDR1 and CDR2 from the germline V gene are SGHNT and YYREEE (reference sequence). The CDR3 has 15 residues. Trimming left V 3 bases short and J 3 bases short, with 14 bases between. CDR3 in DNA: TGTGCCAGCAGCTCCCGGACCGACGGGACAGATACGCAGTATTTT. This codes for CASSSRTDGTDTQYF.

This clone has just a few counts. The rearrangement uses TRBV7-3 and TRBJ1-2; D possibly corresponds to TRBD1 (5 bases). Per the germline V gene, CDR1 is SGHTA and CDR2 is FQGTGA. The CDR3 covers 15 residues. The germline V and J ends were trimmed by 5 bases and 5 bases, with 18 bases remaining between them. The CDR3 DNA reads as TGTGCCAGCAGCCCCGGGAGGGGTTCTGGGTATGGCTACACCTTC. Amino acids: CASSPGRGSGYGYTF.

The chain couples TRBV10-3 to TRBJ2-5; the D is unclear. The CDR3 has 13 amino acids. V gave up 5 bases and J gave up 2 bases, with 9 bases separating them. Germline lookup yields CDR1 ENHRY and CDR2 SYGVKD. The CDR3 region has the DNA TGTGCCATCAGTAAAACCATACAAGAGACCCAGTACTTC. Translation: CAISKTIQETQYF.

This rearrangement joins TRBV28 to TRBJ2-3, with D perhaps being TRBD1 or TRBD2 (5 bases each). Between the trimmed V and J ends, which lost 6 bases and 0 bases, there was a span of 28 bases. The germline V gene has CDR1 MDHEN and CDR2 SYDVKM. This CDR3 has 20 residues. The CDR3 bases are TGTGCCAGCAGGCGTATTCCCGGGACCAGCGCTACCTCTAGCACAGATACGCAGTATTTT. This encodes CASRRIPGTSATSSTDTQYF.

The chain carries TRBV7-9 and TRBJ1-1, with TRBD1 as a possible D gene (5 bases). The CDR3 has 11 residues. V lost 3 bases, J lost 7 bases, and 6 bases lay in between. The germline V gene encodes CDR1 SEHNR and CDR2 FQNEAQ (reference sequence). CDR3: CASSFGGEAFF. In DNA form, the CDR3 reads TGTGCCAGCAGCTTCGGGGGTGAAGCTTTCTTT.

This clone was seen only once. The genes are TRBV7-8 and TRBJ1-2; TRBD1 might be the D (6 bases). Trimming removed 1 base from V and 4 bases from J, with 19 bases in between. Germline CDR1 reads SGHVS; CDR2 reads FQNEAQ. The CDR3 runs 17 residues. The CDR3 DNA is TGTGCCAGCAGCTTAGGGTTTTGGGACACGACCGGCTATGGCTACACCTTC. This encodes CASSLGFWDTTGYGYTF.

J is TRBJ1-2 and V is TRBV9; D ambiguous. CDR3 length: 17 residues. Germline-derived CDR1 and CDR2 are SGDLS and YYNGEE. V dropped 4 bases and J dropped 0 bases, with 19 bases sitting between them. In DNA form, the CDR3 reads TGTGCCAGCAGCCTCCGGACTGCTCAATTCCCTAACTATGGCTACACCTTC. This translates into CASSLRTAQFPNYGYTF.

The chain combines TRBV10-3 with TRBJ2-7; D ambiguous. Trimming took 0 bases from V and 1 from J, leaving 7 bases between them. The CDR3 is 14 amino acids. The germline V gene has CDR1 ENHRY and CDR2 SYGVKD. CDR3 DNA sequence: TGTGCCATCAGTGAGTCGGTGGCATCCTACGAGCAGTACTTC. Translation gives CAISESVASYEQYF.